The T cell receptor (beta chain) under discussion was sequenced for a study of blood T cell dynamics during melanoma immunotherapy. Across the study: Metastatic melanoma patients received first-line pembrolizumab or nivolumab plus ipilimumab.

V trimming: 0 bases; J trimming: 3 bases; junction bases outside the gene matches: 3. Germline loops: CDR1 MNHEY, CDR2 SMNVEV (reference sequence). The CDR3 has 15 residues. The assay was immunoSEQ multiplex PCR, and TCRdb's table has in-frame clones only and misses some. This table holds fewer than 18,000 clones, under 90% found once. Described time point: pre-treatment baseline. Samples come from before therapy and from week 3 after the first blockade cycle. The sample was blood, taken from a patient treated with checkpoint blockade. The receptor comes from a human donor with melanoma. The rearrangement uses TRBV27 and TRBJ2-7; 9 bases match TRBD1. In DNA, the CDR3 is TGTGCCAGCAGTTTATCCGGGACAGGGTTCTACGAGCAGTACTTC. It is translated as CASSLSGTGFYEQYF.